The clone carrying this T cell receptor beta chain has a count of ten or more. Its specificity is unknown. These data belong to a study of T cells in Graves' hyperthyroidism and ophthalmopathy. Looking at the study overall: Peripheral blood draws took place at initial diagnosis, ahead of any treatment. Overall study findings and caveats: Ophthalmopathy, which appeared later, was predicted by the model a median roughly 6.6 months before onset.

V was pared by 5 bases and J by 3 bases, with 11 bases between. The CDR3 totals 15 residues. Per germline, CDR1 SGHTA and CDR2 FQGNSA. RNA transcripts provided the source from which TCR beta CDR3 regions were amplified. The TCR CDR3 first-round RT-PCR relied on the HTBI primer set. One entry per CDR3 protein, called by TCRdb with MiXCR from the multiplex PCR reads. The table records nearly 600,000 distinct CDR3 sequences, approximately 15% of them present only once. Material: blood. The TCR sequence derives from a woman in her twenties or thirties with Graves' hyperthyroidism that later progressed to Graves' ophthalmopathy. The chain carries TRBV7-2 and TRBJ1-6; D is uncertain. The CDR3 DNA reads TGTGCCAGCAGCCTAGAGGGCTACTATAATTCACCCCTCCACTTT. Amino acids: CASSLEGYYNSPLHF. The full variable domain, with the rest looked up from reference TRBV7-2 and TRBJ1-6, is GAGVSQSPSNKVTEKGKDVELRCDPISGHTALYWYRQSLGQGLEFLIYFQGNSAPDKSGLPSDRFSAERTGGSVSTLTIQRTQQEDSAVYLCASSLEGYYNSPLHFGNGTRLTVT.